A selection of T cell receptor beta chains follows, all from one sample in a study of shared clonotypes between healthy human individuals. Method: immunoSEQ multiplex PCR; TCRdb's copy keeps in-frame clones and lacks some. The table lists millions of clones, roughly 91% of them singletons, with roughly 1.8% in the top ten. The specimen sequenced was naive CD8+ T cells from PBMCs. These receptors all stem from a man between 18 and 35 years old in good health. Some clones in this sample may be carry-over from other donors' samples. Each CDR3 is given with its conserved first and last residue. A D gene is named only where the DNA matches it firmly. Not every row has a clone size; where given, it reads once, few, many or a size class.

size: NA
V: TRBV7-9
D: NA
J: TRBJ1-1
DNA: TGTGCCAGCAGCCCGCCGGGACGCAGGACCGGGAACACTGAAGCTTTCTTT
CDR3: CASSPPGRRTGNTEAFF

size: NA
V: TRBV7-8
D: NA
J: TRBJ2-5
DNA: TGTGCCAGCAGCTTTCCACAGACAGGAAAACAAGAGACCCAGTACTTC
CDR3: CASSFPQTGKQETQYF

size: NA
V: TRBV7-8
D: TRBD1
J: TRBJ1-5
DNA: TGTGCCAGCAGCTTAGCCGGGACAGGGGGGAGTCAGCCCCAGCATTTT
CDR3: CASSLAGTGGSQPQHF

size: NA
V: TRBV27
D: TRBD2
J: TRBJ2-1
DNA: TGTGCCAGCAGCCAACAGCGGGACTCCTACAATGAGCAGTTCTTC
CDR3: CASSQQRDSYNEQFF

size: NA
V: TRBV7-9
D: TRBD2
J: TRBJ2-1
DNA: TGTGCCAGCAGCTCACAGACTAGCGGGAGGGTGGCGTCATACAATGAGCAGTTCTTC
CDR3: CASSSQTSGRVASYNEQFF

size: NA
V: TRBV28
D: NA
J: TRBJ2-7
DNA: TGTGCCAGCAGCCCAGCCCCACAGTCCTCGTGGGTCTACGAGCAGTACTTC
CDR3: CASSPAPQSSWVYEQYF

size: NA
V: TRBV27
D: NA
J: TRBJ2-1
DNA: TGTGCCAGCAGTCTCAGCTCCTACAATGAGCAGTTCTTC
CDR3: CASSLSSYNEQFF

size: NA
V: TRBV28
D: TRBD1
J: TRBJ1-1
DNA: TGTGCCAGCAGTCCGAGGAACAGGGGGGCTGAAGCTTTCTTT
CDR3: CASSPRNRGAEAFF

size: few
V: TRBV4-1
D: NA
J: TRBJ1-1
DNA: TGCGCCAGCAGCCAAGCCCCCCGGGGTGACACTGAAGCTTTCTTT
CDR3: CASSQAPRGDTEAFF

size: NA
V: TRBV14
D: TRBD2
J: TRBJ2-1
DNA: TGTGCCAGCAGCCAAGAGGCCGGGGGGTACAATGAGCAGTTCTTC
CDR3: CASSQEAGGYNEQFF

size: NA
V: TRBV11-2
D: TRBD1
J: TRBJ1-4
DNA: TGTGCCAGCAGCTTCGGACAGGGTGAAAAACTGTTTTTT
CDR3: CASSFGQGEKLFF

size: once
V: TRBV6-5
D: TRBD1
J: TRBJ1-2
DNA: TGTGCCAGCACCCCAGGGGGGCCGTACTATGGCTACACCTTC
CDR3: CASTPGGPYYGYTF

size: NA
V: TRBV5-5
D: NA
J: TRBJ2-7
DNA: TGTGCCAGCAGCTTGGAGCCGCGCAGCGCGAGCTCCTACGAGCAGTACTTC
CDR3: CASSLEPRSASSYEQYF

size: NA
V: TRBV6-5
D: TRBD1
J: TRBJ1-6
DNA: TGTGCCAGCAGTTCCGGGACAGGGGGGGATTCACCCCTCCACTTT
CDR3: CASSSGTGGDSPLHF

size: once
V: TRBV28
D: NA
J: TRBJ2-3
DNA: TGTGCCATAACCGGGACACTCGGAGATACGCAGTATTTT
CDR3: CAITGTLGDTQYF

size: NA
V: TRBV5-6
D: NA
J: TRBJ2-1
DNA: TGTGCCAGCAGCTTGTTCCTAGATCCCCAGTTCTTC
CDR3: CASSLFLDPQFF

size: NA
V: TRBV29-1
D: TRBD1
J: TRBJ1-1
DNA: TGCAGCGTTTTAACAGGGGGGGACACTGAAGCTTTCTTT
CDR3: CSVLTGGDTEAFF